Many counts were recorded for the clone carrying this TCR beta chain. The data belong to a study of T-cell reconstitution after alpha-beta-depleted transplantation in children. Unique molecular identifiers were incorporated during preparation of the TCRbeta library. MiXCR, applied by TCRdb to the PCR reads, yields one record per CDR3 protein. The sample includes 100,000 to 120,000 distinct CDR3 sequences, around a tenth of them seen just once. Germline loops: CDR1 MGHRA, CDR2 YSYEKL. The CDR3 loop spans 16 amino acids. J was trimmed by 2 bases and V by 1 base; bases with no gene match: 8. The chain couples TRBV4-1 to TRBJ2-7; 7 positions agree with TRBD1. This clonotype was sampled from a human donor who donated a stem cell graft to a child with acute lymphoblastic leukemia. This specimen was PBMCs from the stem cell graft donor, taken from the stem cell graft. The CDR3 bases are TGCGCCAGCAGCCAAGTCTTGGGGCAGGGGGCCTACGAGCAGTACTTC. This encodes CASSQVLGQGAYEQYF.